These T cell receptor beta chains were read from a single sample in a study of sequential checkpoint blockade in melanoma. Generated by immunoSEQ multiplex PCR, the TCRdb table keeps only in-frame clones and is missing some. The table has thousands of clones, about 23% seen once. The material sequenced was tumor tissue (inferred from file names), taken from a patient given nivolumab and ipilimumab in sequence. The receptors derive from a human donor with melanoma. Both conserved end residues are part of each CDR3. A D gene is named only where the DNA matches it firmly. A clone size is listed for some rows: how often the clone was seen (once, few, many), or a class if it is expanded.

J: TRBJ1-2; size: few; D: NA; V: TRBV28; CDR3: CASSLSSRDYGYTF; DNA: TGTGCCAGCAGTTTATCGTCTCGGGACTATGGCTACACCTTC
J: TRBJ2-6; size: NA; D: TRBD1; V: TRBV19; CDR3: CASRRTGTSGANVLTF; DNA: TGTGCCAGTAGGCGGACAGGAACCTCTGGGGCCAACGTCCTGACTTTC
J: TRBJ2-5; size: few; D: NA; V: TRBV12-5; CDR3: CASNLRPSQETQYF; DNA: TGTGCCAGCAATCTTCGTCCCAGCCAAGAGACCCAGTACTTC
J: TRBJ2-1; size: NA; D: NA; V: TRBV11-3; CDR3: CASSLSGGYNEQFF; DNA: TGTGCCAGCAGCTTAAGTGGGGGTTACAATGAGCAGTTCTTC
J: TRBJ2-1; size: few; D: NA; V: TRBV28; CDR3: CASSLLRGADRGQSYNEQFF; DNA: TGTGCCAGCAGTTTATTACGGGGGGCCGACAGGGGTCAGTCCTACAATGAGCAGTTCTTC
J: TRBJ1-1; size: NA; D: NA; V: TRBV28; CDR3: CAGSRDINTEAFF; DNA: TGTGCCGGCTCCCGGGACATTAACACTGAAGCTTTCTTT
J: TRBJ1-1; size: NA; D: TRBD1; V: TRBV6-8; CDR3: CASTEGAYAEAFF; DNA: TGTGCCAGCACGGAGGGGGCGTACGCTGAAGCTTTCTTT
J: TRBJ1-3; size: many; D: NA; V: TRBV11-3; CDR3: CASSLSGSGNTIYF; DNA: TGTGCCAGCAGCTTGTCAGGCTCTGGAAACACCATATATTTT
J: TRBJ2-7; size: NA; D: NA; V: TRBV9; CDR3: CASSEVGDEQYF; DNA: TGTGCCAGCAGTGAAGTTGGGGACGAGCAGTACTTC
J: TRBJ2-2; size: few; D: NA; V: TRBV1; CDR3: CASSQETGELFF; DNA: TGCGCCAGCAGCCAAGAAACCGGGGAGCTGTTTTTT
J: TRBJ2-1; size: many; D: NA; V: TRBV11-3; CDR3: CASSLQGSSYNEQFF; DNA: TGTGCCAGCAGCTTGCAAGGGAGCTCCTACAATGAGCAGTTCTTC
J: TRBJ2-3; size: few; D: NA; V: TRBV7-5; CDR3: CASSPHGYTSDTQYF; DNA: TGTGCCAGCAGCCCCCATGGGTACACCTCAGATACGCAGTATTTT
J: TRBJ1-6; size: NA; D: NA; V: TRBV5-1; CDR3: CASSLDLRSNSPLHF; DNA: TGCGCCAGCAGCTTGGACCTTCGGAGTAATTCACCCCTCCACTTT
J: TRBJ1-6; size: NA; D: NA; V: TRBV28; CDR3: CATPLGRLPYNSPLHF; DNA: TGTGCCACCCCCCTGGGGAGGTTGCCCTATAATTCACCCCTCCACTTT
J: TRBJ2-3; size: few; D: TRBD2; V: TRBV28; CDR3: CASAKGLARYPDTQYF; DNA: TGTGCCAGCGCTAAAGGACTAGCGCGATACCCAGATACGCAGTATTTT
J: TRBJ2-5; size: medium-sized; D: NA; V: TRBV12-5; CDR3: CASNMDSQETQYF; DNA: TGTGCCAGCAACATGGACAGCCAAGAGACCCAGTACTTC
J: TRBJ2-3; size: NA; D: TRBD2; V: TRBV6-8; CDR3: CASSPTSGGPGTDTQYF; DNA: TGTGCCAGCAGTCCGACTAGCGGGGGGCCGGGCACAGATACGCAGTATTTT
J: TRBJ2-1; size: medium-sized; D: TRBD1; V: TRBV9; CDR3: CASSVEGDRNEQFF; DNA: TGTGCCAGCAGCGTAGAGGGGGACAGAAATGAGCAGTTCTTC
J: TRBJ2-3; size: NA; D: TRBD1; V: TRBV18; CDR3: CASSPDRVTDTQYF; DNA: TGTGCCAGCTCACCAGACAGGGTCACAGATACGCAGTATTTT
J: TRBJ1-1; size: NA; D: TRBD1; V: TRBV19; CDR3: CASSINGDRGTAFF; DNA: TGTGCCAGTAGTATAAATGGGGACAGGGGGACAGCTTTCTTT
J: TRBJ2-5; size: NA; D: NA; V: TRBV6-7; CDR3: CASSYPETQYF; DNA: TGTGCCAGCAGTTACCCCGAGACCCAGTACTTC
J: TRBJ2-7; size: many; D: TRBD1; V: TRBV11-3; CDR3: CASSHGTGFYEQYF; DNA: TGTGCCAGCAGCCACGGGACAGGGTTCTACGAGCAGTACTTC
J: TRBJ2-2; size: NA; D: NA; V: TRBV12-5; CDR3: CASTFRGTGELFF; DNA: TGTGCCAGCACCTTCCGAGGCACCGGGGAGCTGTTTTTT
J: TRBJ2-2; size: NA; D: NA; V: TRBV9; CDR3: CASSATGDNTGELFF; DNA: TGTGCCAGCAGCGCGACTGGGGACAACACCGGGGAGCTGTTTTTT
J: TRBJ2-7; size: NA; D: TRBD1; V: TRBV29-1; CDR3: CSVGTGSGEQYF; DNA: TGCAGCGTTGGGACAGGGTCGGGCGAGCAGTACTTC
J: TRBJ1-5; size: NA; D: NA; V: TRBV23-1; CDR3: CASSLKDNYQPQHF; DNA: TGCGCCAGCAGTCTCAAGGACAATTATCAGCCCCAGCATTTT
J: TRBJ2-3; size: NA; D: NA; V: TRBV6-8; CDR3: CASSYSLPGSLKTDTQYF; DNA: TGTGCCAGCAGTTACTCGTTACCGGGGAGTTTAAAAACAGATACGCAGTATTTT
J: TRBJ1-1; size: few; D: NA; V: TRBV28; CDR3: CASSFPGVDEAFF; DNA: TGTGCCAGCAGTTTTCCGGGGGTTGATGAAGCTTTCTTT
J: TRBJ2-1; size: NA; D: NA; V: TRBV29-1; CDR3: CSVEGGTQGNEQFF; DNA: TGCAGCGTTGAGGGGGGTACCCAGGGGAATGAGCAGTTCTTC
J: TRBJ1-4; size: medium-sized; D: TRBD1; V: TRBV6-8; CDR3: CASSYSRPGQGVGKLFF; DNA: TGTGCCAGCAGTTACTCGAGGCCGGGACAGGGAGTGGGAAAACTGTTTTTT
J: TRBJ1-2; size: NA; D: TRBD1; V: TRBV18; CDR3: CASSPWVPDREAGYTF; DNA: TGTGCCAGCTCACCATGGGTCCCAGACAGGGAGGCCGGCTACACCTTC
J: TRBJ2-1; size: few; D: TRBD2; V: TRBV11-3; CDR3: CASSIGLAGGYEQFF; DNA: TGTGCCAGCAGCATAGGACTAGCGGGGGGCTATGAGCAGTTCTTC
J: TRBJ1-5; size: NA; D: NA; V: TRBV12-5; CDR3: CASTTTASNQPQHF; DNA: TGTGCCAGCACCACGACAGCTAGCAATCAGCCCCAGCATTTT
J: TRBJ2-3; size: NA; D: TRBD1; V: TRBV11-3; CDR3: CASSLPGQVGDTQYF; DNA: TGTGCCAGCAGCTTACCGGGACAGGTGGGAGATACGCAGTATTTT
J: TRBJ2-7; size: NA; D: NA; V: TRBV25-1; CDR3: CASSGPGHMTYEQYF; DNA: TGTGCCAGCAGTGGTCCAGGGCATATGACCTACGAGCAGTACTTC
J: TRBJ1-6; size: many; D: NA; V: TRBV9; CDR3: CASTLGIGNSPLHF; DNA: TGTGCCAGCACCCTGGGCATTGGGAATTCACCCCTCCACTTT
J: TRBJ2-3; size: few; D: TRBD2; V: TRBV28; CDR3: CASSLKGLAGTDTQYF; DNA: TGTGCCAGCAGTTTAAAGGGACTAGCGGGGACAGATACGCAGTATTTT
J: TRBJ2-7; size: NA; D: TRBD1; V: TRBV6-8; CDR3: CASSWTGGGFYEQYF; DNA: TGTGCCAGCAGTTGGACAGGGGGCGGATTCTACGAGCAGTACTTC
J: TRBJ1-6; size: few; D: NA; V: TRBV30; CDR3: CAWSVLGRSPLHF; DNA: TGTGCCTGGAGTGTATTAGGGAGATCACCCCTCCACTTT
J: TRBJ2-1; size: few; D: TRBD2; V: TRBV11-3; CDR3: CASSQGRGGRDEQFF; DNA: TGTGCCAGCAGCCAAGGACGGGGGGGACGGGATGAGCAGTTCTTC
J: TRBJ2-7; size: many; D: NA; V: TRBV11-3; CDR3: CASSFGTVNYEQYF; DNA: TGTGCCAGCAGCTTCGGGACCGTAAACTACGAGCAGTACTTC
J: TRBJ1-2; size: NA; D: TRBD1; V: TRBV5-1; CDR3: CASSSRTGNSNYGYTF; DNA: TGCGCCAGCAGCTCCCGGACAGGGAATTCTAACTATGGCTACACCTTC
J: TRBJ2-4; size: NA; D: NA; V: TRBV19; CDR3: CASRPPGERNIQYF; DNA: TGTGCCAGTAGGCCCCCTGGGGAACGCAACATTCAGTACTTC
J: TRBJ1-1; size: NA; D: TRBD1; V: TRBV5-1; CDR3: CASTPGTGVLKAFF; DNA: TGCGCCAGCACGCCCGGGACAGGGGTACTGAAAGCTTTCTTT
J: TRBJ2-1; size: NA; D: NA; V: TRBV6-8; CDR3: CASSYIKGNEQFF; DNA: TGTGCCAGCAGTTACATAAAGGGCAATGAGCAGTTCTTC
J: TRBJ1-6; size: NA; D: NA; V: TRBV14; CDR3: CASSAETGPYNSPLHF; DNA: TGTGCCAGCAGCGCCGAGACAGGCCCCTATAATTCACCCCTCCACTTT
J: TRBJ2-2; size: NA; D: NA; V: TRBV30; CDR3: CAWSVTVYGELFF; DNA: TGTGCCTGGAGTGTGACGGTTTACGGGGAGCTGTTTTTT
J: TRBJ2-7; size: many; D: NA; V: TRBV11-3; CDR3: CASSLGSGGGDKQYF; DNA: TGTGCCAGCAGCTTAGGTTCCGGGGGTGGTGACAAGCAGTACTTC
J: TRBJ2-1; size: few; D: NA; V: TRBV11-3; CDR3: CASSSTSGQGNEQFF; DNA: TGTGCCAGCAGTAGTACTAGCGGACAGGGGAATGAGCAGTTCTTC
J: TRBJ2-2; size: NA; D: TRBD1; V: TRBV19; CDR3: CASSIAGGGGELFF; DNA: TGTGCCAGTAGTATAGCAGGGGGCGGCGGGGAGCTGTTTTTT
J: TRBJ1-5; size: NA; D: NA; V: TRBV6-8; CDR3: CASSYSGANQPQHF; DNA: TGTGCCAGCAGTTACTCGGGGGCAAATCAGCCCCAGCATTTT
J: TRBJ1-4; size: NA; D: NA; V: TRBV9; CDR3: CASSVGSRVGEKLFF; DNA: TGTGCCAGCAGCGTAGGAAGCAGGGTGGGTGAAAAACTGTTTTTT
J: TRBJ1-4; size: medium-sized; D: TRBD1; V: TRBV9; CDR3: CASSVATGTGSDEKLFF; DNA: TGTGCCAGCAGCGTAGCTACGGGGACAGGGTCGGATGAAAAACTGTTTTTT
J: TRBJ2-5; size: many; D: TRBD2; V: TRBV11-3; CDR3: CASSISRGGWETQYF; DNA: TGTGCCAGCAGCATTAGCCGGGGGGGCTGGGAGACCCAGTACTTC
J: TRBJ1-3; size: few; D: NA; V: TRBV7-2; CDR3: CASSLNRGNTIYF; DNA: TGTGCCAGCAGCTTAAATAGGGGAAACACCATATATTTT
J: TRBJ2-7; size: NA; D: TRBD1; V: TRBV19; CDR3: CASSIDPGTGGYEQYF; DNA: TGTGCCAGTAGTATAGACCCCGGGACAGGGGGCTACGAGCAGTACTTC
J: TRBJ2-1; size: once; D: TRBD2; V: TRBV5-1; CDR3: CASSQTSGVDEQFF; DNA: TGCGCCAGCAGCCAAACTAGCGGGGTGGACGAGCAGTTCTTC
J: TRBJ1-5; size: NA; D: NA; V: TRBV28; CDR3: CASSPLDGNSNQPQHF; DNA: TGTGCCAGCAGTCCTCTGGACGGGAATAGCAATCAGCCCCAGCATTTT
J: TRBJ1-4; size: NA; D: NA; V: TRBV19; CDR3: CASSLAGGGNEKLFF; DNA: TGTGCCAGTAGTCTAGCAGGAGGAGGGAATGAAAAACTGTTTTTT
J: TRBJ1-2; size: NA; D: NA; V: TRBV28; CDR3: CASSLAVPDYGYTF; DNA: TGTGCCAGCAGTTTAGCGGTGCCCGACTATGGCTACACCTTC